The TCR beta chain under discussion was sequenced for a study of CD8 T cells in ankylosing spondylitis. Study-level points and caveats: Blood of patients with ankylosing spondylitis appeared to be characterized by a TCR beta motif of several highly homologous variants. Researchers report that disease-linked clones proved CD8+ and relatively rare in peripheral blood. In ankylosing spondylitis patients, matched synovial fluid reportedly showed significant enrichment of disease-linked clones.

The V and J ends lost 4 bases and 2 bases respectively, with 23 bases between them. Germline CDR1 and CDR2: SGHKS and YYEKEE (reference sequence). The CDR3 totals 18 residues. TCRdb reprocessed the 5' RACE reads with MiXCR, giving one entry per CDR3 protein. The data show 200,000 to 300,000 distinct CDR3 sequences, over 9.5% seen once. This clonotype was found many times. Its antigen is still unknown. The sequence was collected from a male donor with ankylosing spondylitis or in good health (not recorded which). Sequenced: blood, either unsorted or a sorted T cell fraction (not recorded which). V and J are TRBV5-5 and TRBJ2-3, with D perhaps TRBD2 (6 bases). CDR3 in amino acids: CASSPRGRTGEITDTQYF. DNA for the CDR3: TGTGCCAGCAGCCCGAGAGGGCGGACGGGAGAGATCACAGATACGCAGTATTTT.